Listed here are 28 T cell receptor beta chains from one sample, sequenced in a study of blood T cell repertoires in COVID-19. Clones were sequenced by immunoSEQ multiplex PCR, and TCRdb holds only the in-frame ones, with some missing. The sample has 300,000 to 400,000 clones; about 86% are singletons. Sequencing used PBMCs or T cells enriched from blood (not recorded which). Receptor source: a woman between 35 and 50 years old with acute COVID-19.

The V call is TRBV7-6, the J call TRBJ2-1; TRBD1 is a possible D gene (6 bases). The CDR3 sequence is 16 residues long. V gave up 5 bases and J gave up 4 bases, with 18 bases separating them. CDR1 and CDR2 from the germline V gene are SGHVS and FNYEAQ. This chain's CDR3 is CASSPAFQGPYNEQFF. CDR3 nucleotides: TGTGCCAGCAGCCCCGCGTTTCAGGGGCCATACAATGAGCAGTTCTTC.

As for this clone: The same CDR3 also results from other DNA sequences found in this sample. The J gene is TRBJ2-7, the V gene TRBV10-3, with TRBD1 matching over 7 bases. Germline CDR1 reads ENHRY; CDR2 reads SYGVKD. The junction had 6 bases not matched to a gene; V was cut back by 8 bases and J by 2 bases. This CDR3 comprises 13 residues. The CDR3 sequence: CAIGSGGTYEQYF. The CDR3, as DNA: TGTGCCATCGGCTCAGGGGGTACCTACGAGCAGTACTTC.

V and J are TRBV5-5 and TRBJ1-2; TRBD1 matches 9 bases. Germline CDR1 is SGHKS and CDR2 is YYEKEE (reference sequence). The CDR3 sequence is 16 residues long. Losses at the gene ends were 0 bases for V and 0 bases for J; bases not matched to a gene: 3. The CDR3 region is CASSLATGGTNYGYTF. DNA of the CDR3: TGTGCCAGCAGCTTGGCGACAGGGGGGACTAACTATGGCTACACCTTC.

This chain connects TRBV7-9 to TRBJ2-3; 10 bases are a match to TRBD2. The germline gives CDR1 SEHNR, CDR2 FQNEAQ (reference sequence). The V and J ends lost 4 bases and 10 bases, in that order; junction bases with no gene match: 11. This CDR3 is built from 15 residues. This chain's CDR3 is CASSSPLLAGDPQYF. The CDR3 coding sequence is TGTGCCAGCAGCTCACCCCTCCTAGCGGGGGATCCGCAGTATTTT.

V gene TRBV7-2 combines with J gene TRBJ2-5, with a possible D match to TRBD2 (6 bases). Germline V gene sequence: CDR1 SGHTA, CDR2 FQGNSA. This CDR3 has 13 residues. V was pared by 5 bases and J by 5 bases, with 12 bases between. The CDR3, as DNA: TGTGCCAGCAGCGTTCACGGAGGGGAGACCCAGTACTTC. This sequence encodes CASSVHGGETQYF.

The rearrangement links TRBV3-1 (or the pseudogene TRBV3-2) to TRBJ2-7; TRBD2 matches at 14 bases. The V gene end was trimmed by 4 bases and the J gene end by 6 bases; junction bases not matched to a gene: 2. From germline, CDR1 is LGHDT and CDR2 YNNKEL (reference sequence). This CDR3 has 14 amino acids. The CDR3 reads CASSPGLAGGEQYF. CDR3 DNA: TGTGCCAGCAGCCCAGGACTAGCGGGAGGCGAGCAGTACTTC.

V usage is TRBV7-9 and J usage is TRBJ1-6; D is unresolved. The CDR3 is 12 amino acids. Germline CDR1 SEHNR, CDR2 FQNEAQ (reference sequence). Trimming left V 6 bases short and J 4 bases short, with 4 bases between. The DNA for the CDR3 is TGTGCCAGCAGACGGTATAATTCACCCCTCCACTTT. Amino acid sequence: CASRRYNSPLHF.

The chain joins TRBV27 to TRBJ2-5, with D perhaps TRBD2 (6 bases). Trimming pared 5 bases from V and 5 bases from J, leaving 12 bases between. Germline V gene sequence: CDR1 MNHEY, CDR2 SMNVEV (reference sequence). This CDR3 spans 13 amino acids. The CDR3 DNA follows: TGTGCCAGCAGTAATGGGGGGTCGGAGACCCAGTACTTC. Residues: CASSNGGSETQYF.

This chain links TRBV5-1 with TRBJ1-2; TRBD1 agrees at 11 bases. The CDR3 length is 18 residues. Germline V gene lookup returns CDR1 SGHRS and CDR2 YFSETQ. V shed 4 bases and J 4 bases; nucleotides not matched to a gene: 15. CDR3 sequence: CASSLWDRGTSSGYGYTF. The CDR3 DNA reads as TGCGCCAGCAGCCTATGGGACAGGGGGACTTCGAGTGGCTATGGCTACACCTTC. The full variable domain, with the rest looked up from reference TRBV5-1 and TRBJ1-2, is KAGVTQTPRYLIKTRGQQVTLSCSPISGHRSVSWYQQTPGQGLQFLFEYFSETQRNKGNFPGRFSGRQFSNSRSEMNVSTLELGDSALYLCASSLWDRGTSSGYGYTFGSGTRLTVV.

This chain uses TRBV20-1 with TRBJ2-3; no clear D. The germline gives CDR1 DFQATT, CDR2 SNEGSKA (reference sequence). Trimming shortened V by 5 bases and J by 8 bases, and 11 bases separated the two germline ends. This CDR3 region has 11 residues. The CDR3, as DNA: TGCAGTGCTGACACCGGTGGTACGCAGTATTTT. Translated, it gives CSADTGGTQYF.

The gene calls are TRBV7-8 and TRBJ2-7, with a possible D match to TRBD2 (5 bases). Trimming left V 0 bases short and J 0 bases short, with 15 bases between. CDR1 and CDR2 (germline): SGHVS, FQNEAQ. This CDR3 contains 17 residues. Written as DNA, the CDR3 is TGTGCCAGCAGCTTAGCGGCTGCGGGTCCAAACTCCTACGAGCAGTACTTC. Protein product: CASSLAAAGPNSYEQYF.

The chain employs TRBV7-7 and TRBJ2-3; 8 bases map to TRBD1. The CDR3 contains 18 residues. From germline, CDR1 is SSHAT and CDR2 FNYEAQ (reference sequence). V was pared by 5 bases and J by 0 bases, with 13 bases of the junction left unmatched. The CDR3 DNA follows: TGTGCCAGCAGCCCGACTCGGACAGGGAAACCCAGCACAGATACGCAGTATTTT. Translating it yields CASSPTRTGKPSTDTQYF.

The rearrangement uses TRBV12-5 and TRBJ1-1; D might be TRBD1 (5 bases). The CDR3 consists of 15 residues. V was cut by 3 bases and J by 1 base, with 12 bases left in between. The germline CDR1 and CDR2 sequences are LGHNT and FRNRAP. In nucleotides, the CDR3 is TGTGCTAGTGGTTTTAACCTAGGGGAGAACACTGAAGCTTTCTTT. Its translation is CASGFNLGENTEAFF.

The chain joins TRBV6-2 or TRBV6-3 to TRBJ1-1, with TRBD1 matching over 8 bases. CDR3 length equals 15 residues. CDR1 and CDR2 from the germline V gene are MNHEY and SVGEGT. The J segment lost 4 bases and the V segment lost 6 bases, leaving 10 bases of the junction unmatched. The CDR3 spells CASSKPRGQGTEAFF. The CDR3 nucleotides read TGTGCCAGCAGCAAGCCCAGGGGGCAGGGCACTGAAGCTTTCTTT.

With regard to this clone: The sample carries other DNA sequences with the same CDR3. This rearrangement joins TRBV12-3 or TRBV12-4 to TRBJ2-1; no clear D. This CDR3 spans 13 amino acids. The V and J ends lost 3 bases and 0 bases respectively, with 3 bases between them. In nucleotides, the CDR3 is TGTGCCAGCAGTTTCAGCTCCTACAATGAGCAGTTCTTC. Translating it yields CASSFSSYNEQFF.

The chain uses TRBV2 and TRBJ2-7; a possible D gene is TRBD1 (6 bases). The V gene's germline CDR1 is SNHLY and CDR2 FYNNEI. The CDR3 is 17 amino acids. The ends were cut back, 0 bases at V and 3 bases at J, with 18 bases in the middle. The CDR3 bases are TGTGCCAGCAGTGAAGCCCTCACAGGGATCGCGTTCTACGAGCAGTACTTC. Residues: CASSEALTGIAFYEQYF. Looking up the rest from reference TRBV2 and TRBJ2-7 gives the full variable domain: EPEVTQTPSHQVTQMGQEVILRCVPISNHLYFYWYRQILGQKVEFLVSFYNNEISEKSEIFDDQFSVERPDGSNFTLKIRSTKLEDSAMYFCASSEALTGIAFYEQYFGPGTRLTVT.

This sequence joins TRBV11-2 and TRBJ2-3; no clear D. Germline CDR1 is SGHAT and CDR2 is FQNNGV. The V end was cut by 7 bases, the J end by 4 bases, with 6 bases between. This CDR3 has 11 amino acids. Here the CDR3 DNA reads TGTGCCAGCACCCGAGCAGATACGCAGTATTTT. It encodes CASTRADTQYF.

The genes are TRBV7-8 and TRBJ2-4; 8 bases agree with TRBD1. The CDR3 is 12 amino acids. Germline-derived CDR1 and CDR2 are SGHVS and FQNEAQ. After removal of 5 bases from V and 14 bases from J, the junction contained 8 bases not matched to a gene. CDR3 residues: CASSLRTGREYF. The DNA of the CDR3 is TGTGCCAGCAGCCTACGGACAGGGCGGGAGTACTTC.

The chain carries TRBV7-9 and TRBJ2-5; no definite D call. The V and J ends lost 3 bases and 4 bases respectively, with 6 bases between them. This CDR3 comprises 12 residues. The germline gives CDR1 SEHNR, CDR2 FQNEAQ (reference sequence). The CDR3 coding sequence is TGTGCCAGCAGCTTTTCGGGAGAGACCCAGTACTTC. This codes for CASSFSGETQYF.

This clone has a handful of counts. The CDR3 bases are TGCGCCAGCAGCTTCGCCAAGGAGGACACTGAAGCTTTCTTT. It is translated as CASSFAKEDTEAFF. The V and J genes are TRBV10-1 and TRBJ1-1, with D unresolved. The ends were cut back, 6 bases at V and 3 bases at J, with 14 bases in the middle. From germline, CDR1 is WNHNN and CDR2 SYGVQD (reference sequence). The CDR3 has 14 residues.

This clone was observed a handful of times. The J gene is TRBJ1-4, the V gene TRBV3-1 (or the pseudogene TRBV3-2); 7 bases are a match to TRBD1. The V gene end was trimmed by 4 bases and the J gene end by 4 bases; junction bases not matched to a gene: 3. The CDR3 covers 14 residues. Germline V gene sequence: CDR1 LGHDT, CDR2 YNNKEL (reference sequence). The chain's CDR3 is CASSPGTVNEKLFF. CDR3 coding DNA: TGTGCCAGCAGCCCCGGGACAGTTAATGAAAAACTGTTTTTT.

This chain joins TRBV12-3 or TRBV12-4 and TRBJ1-4; TRBD1 agrees at 7 bases. V lost 4 bases and J lost 8; bases outside the gene matches: 4. The CDR3 totals 13 residues. This CDR3 reads CASSSGTEEKLFF. As DNA, the CDR3 is TGTGCCAGCAGTTCCGGGACAGAAGAAAAACTGTTTTTT.

This chain uses TRBV7-4 with TRBJ1-6; no clear D. Per germline, CDR1 SGHVT and CDR2 SQSDAQ. The V end was cut by 4 bases, the J end by 7 bases, with 2 bases between. CDR3 length equals 11 residues. The CDR3 here is CASSSNSPLHF. Written as DNA, the CDR3 is TGTGCCAGCAGCTCGAATTCACCCCTCCACTTT.

This clone was picked up a small number of times. This chain's CDR3 is CAWSGAGGIGNEQFF. In DNA, the CDR3 is TGTGCCTGGAGTGGAGCGGGAGGAATCGGGAATGAGCAGTTCTTC. The gene calls are TRBV30 and TRBJ2-1, with 9 nucleotides matching TRBD2. Germline V gives CDR1 GTSNPN, CDR2 SVGIG (reference sequence). V trimming: 1 base; J trimming: 7 bases; junction bases outside the gene matches: 8. CDR3 length: 15 amino acids.

The rearrangement links TRBV27 to TRBJ1-4; 8 bases agree with TRBD1. This CDR3 has 14 amino acids. Germline-derived CDR1 and CDR2 are MNHEY and SMNVEV (reference sequence). J lost 10 bases, V lost 6 bases, and 10 bases had no gene match. This chain's CDR3 is CASSIQGGLGKLFF. CDR3 DNA sequence: TGTGCCAGCAGCATACAGGGGGGATTAGGAAAACTGTTTTTT.

The chain employs TRBV5-1 and TRBJ2-3; perhaps TRBD1 as D (5 bases). This CDR3 region has 15 residues. Trimming took 2 bases from V and 2 from J, leaving 12 bases between them. The germline CDR1 and CDR2 sequences are SGHRS and YFSETQ. The chain's CDR3 is CASSFTQGYTDTQYF. CDR3 coding DNA: TGCGCCAGCAGCTTCACGCAGGGATACACAGATACGCAGTATTTT.

This clone was recorded once. This chain links TRBV28 with TRBJ1-1; 7 positions match TRBD1. The CDR3 covers 13 residues. The junction had 8 bases not matched to a gene; V was cut back by 6 bases and J by 7 bases. Germline V CDR1 and CDR2: MDHEN, SYDVKM. CDR3 amino acids: CASSLGTDFEAFF. CDR3 nucleotides: TGTGCCAGCAGCCTCGGGACAGACTTTGAAGCTTTCTTT.

About this clone itself: This sample also contains other DNA sequences that code for the same CDR3. The chain employs TRBV18 and TRBJ1-3; 10 bases are a match to TRBD1. The ends lost 2 bases at V and 7 bases at J; junction bases unmatched: 2. The CDR3 contains 14 residues. CDR1 is KGHSH, CDR2 LQKENI, per germline. Written as DNA, the CDR3 is TGTGCCAGCTCACCAGGACAGGGGGGCAACACCATATATTTT. It encodes CASSPGQGGNTIYF.